One and the same sample provided the 30 T cell receptor beta chains below, sequenced in a study of coeliac disease. TCRdb's table, derived via immunoSEQ multiplex PCR, lists solely in-frame clones and lacks some. The table includes 5,000 or so clones, roughly 70% detected once. The specimen was lymphocytes from the gut lamina propria. These receptors were taken from a man aged 18 to 29 with celiac disease on a gluten-free diet.

The chain links TRBV11-2 to TRBJ1-2; D call uncertain. Trimming removed 6 bases from V and 3 bases from J, with 14 bases in between. This CDR3 region has 14 residues. Looked up from germline, CDR1 is SGHAT and CDR2 is FQNNGV. The CDR3 here is CASSPLLSDYGYTF. CDR3 nucleotides: TGTGCCAGCAGTCCGCTGCTAAGTGACTATGGCTACACCTTC.

The V gene is TRBV30, the J gene TRBJ1-3, with 8 nucleotides matching TRBD1. V shed 8 bases, J shed 2 bases, and the junction held 5 bases outside the gene matches. The germline V gene has CDR1 GTSNPN and CDR2 SVGIG (reference sequence). The CDR3 totals 13 residues. The CDR3 here is CALPGGPGNTIYF. CDR3 nucleotide sequence: TGTGCCCTCCCAGGGGGCCCTGGAAACACCATATATTTT.

This clone has only one observation. The chain has TRBV5-4 and TRBJ1-1; no clear D. The CDR3 runs 15 residues. Germline CDR1 and CDR2: SGHNT and YYREEE (reference sequence). Trimming removed 0 bases at V and 3 bases at J, with 12 bases between. The CDR3 reads CASSLEWASDTEAFF. CDR3 DNA: TGTGCCAGCAGCTTGGAATGGGCGTCTGACACTGAAGCTTTCTTT.

The chain joins TRBV7-9 to TRBJ1-5, with 10 bases that match TRBD1. V shed 10 bases and J 0 bases; nucleotides not matched to a gene: 15. The CDR3 covers 18 residues. Per the germline V gene, CDR1 is SEHNR and CDR2 is FQNEAQ (reference sequence). CDR3 nucleotide sequence: TGTGCCATCGCTCCGGGACAGGGGCGCTATGATAGCAATCAGCCCCAGCATTTT. Translation: CAIAPGQGRYDSNQPQHF.

This chain links TRBV2 with TRBJ2-2; 9 bases line up with TRBD1. The germline gives CDR1 SNHLY, CDR2 FYNNEI. CDR3 length equals 14 residues. V gave up 6 bases and J gave up 7 bases; unmatched junction bases: 6. Written as DNA, the CDR3 is TGTGCCAGCAGCCGGACAGGGGTAGACGGGGAGCTGTTTTTT. Translated: CASSRTGVDGELFF. Looking up the rest from reference TRBV2 and TRBJ2-2 gives the full variable domain: EPEVTQTPSHQVTQMGQEVILRCVPISNHLYFYWYRQILGQKVEFLVSFYNNEISEKSEIFDDQFSVERPDGSNFTLKIRSTKLEDSAMYFCASSRTGVDGELFFGEGSRLTVL.

The chain combines TRBV27 with TRBJ2-3; TRBD2 aligns across 9 bases. J was trimmed by 4 bases and V by 5 bases; bases with no gene match: 16. Germline V CDR1 and CDR2: MNHEY, SMNVEV (reference sequence). The length of the CDR3 is 18 residues. The CDR3 sequence: CASSRRAYSGSEADTQYF. CDR3 DNA sequence: TGTGCCAGCAGTAGAAGGGCTTATAGCGGGAGCGAGGCAGATACGCAGTATTTT.

The chain is built from TRBV30 and TRBJ1-6; D gene unclear. Trimming took off 0 bases at V and 7 bases at J, with 13 bases between the two ends. This CDR3 comprises 15 residues. Germline lookup yields CDR1 GTSNPN and CDR2 SVGIG (reference sequence). The CDR3 protein is CAWSVGSRLNSPLHF. DNA of the CDR3: TGTGCCTGGAGTGTTGGGTCCAGGCTAAATTCACCCCTCCACTTT.

The chain employs TRBV7-9 and TRBJ1-1; no definite D call. The V end lost 8 bases, the J end lost 0 bases, and 7 bases lay between the germline ends. The CDR3 spans 12 residues. Per germline, CDR1 SEHNR and CDR2 FQNEAQ (reference sequence). DNA for the CDR3: TGTGCCAGCCGACTGATGAACACTGAAGCTTTCTTT. Residues: CASRLMNTEAFF.

The chain employs TRBV5-1 and TRBJ2-7; 8 bases line up with TRBD2. CDR1 is SGHRS and CDR2 is YFSETQ in the germline V gene. The CDR3 runs to 21 residues. J gave up 3 bases and V 0 bases, and 23 bases lay outside the gene matches. In DNA, the CDR3 is TGCGCCAGCAGCTTGGAGGCGTTACAACGAGCGGGGGCCCCGGGGGTCTACGAGCAGTACTTC. As protein: CASSLEALQRAGAPGVYEQYF.

The rearrangement joins TRBV4-3 to TRBJ2-3; TRBD1 might be the D (6 bases). Trimming removed 0 bases at V and 6 bases at J, with 16 bases between. Germline assignment: CDR1 LGHNA and CDR2 YSLEER. This CDR3 region has 16 residues. The CDR3 reads CASSQDGTLYRDTQYF. The CDR3 nucleotides read TGCGCCAGCAGCCAAGATGGGACACTATACAGGGATACGCAGTATTTT.

This clone has only a few counts. V gene TRBV6-5 combines with J gene TRBJ1-4, with D possibly TRBD1 on 5 matching bases. This CDR3 contains 15 residues. V dropped 0 bases and J dropped 8 bases, with 13 bases sitting between them. Germline V gives CDR1 MNHEY, CDR2 SVGAGI. CDR3 amino acids: CASSYSYGGGEKLFF. CDR3 coding DNA: TGTGCCAGCAGTTACTCGTACGGGGGAGGAGAAAAACTGTTTTTT.

The rearrangement uses TRBV5-1 and TRBJ2-1; 11 bases line up with TRBD2. J lost 5 bases, V lost 4 bases, and 11 bases had no gene match. Germline-derived CDR1 and CDR2 are SGHRS and YFSETQ. CDR3 length: 17 residues. In nucleotides, the CDR3 is TGCGCCAGCAGCCTACCTAGCGGGGGGCGAATTGACAATGAGCAGTTCTTC. Its protein is CASSLPSGGRIDNEQFF. Supplemented by reference TRBV5-1 and TRBJ2-1, the full variable domain reads KAGVTQTPRYLIKTRGQQVTLSCSPISGHRSVSWYQQTPGQGLQFLFEYFSETQRNKGNFPGRFSGRQFSNSRSEMNVSTLELGDSALYLCASSLPSGGRIDNEQFFGPGTRLTVL.

The chain couples TRBV4-3 to TRBJ2-1, with a tentative D call TRBD2 (6 bases). V was cut by 6 bases and J by 8 bases, with 20 bases left in between. The CDR3 has 15 residues. Germline CDR1 LGHNA, CDR2 YSLEER. The CDR3 DNA reads TGCGCCAGCAGTAGGACGGAGGGCGGAGTCTATGAGCAGTTCTTC. It yields the protein CASSRTEGGVYEQFF.

This clone was observed a handful of times. The V and J genes are TRBV4-3 and TRBJ1-2; D is unresolved. The length of the CDR3 is 15 residues. V gave up 0 bases and J gave up 8 bases, with 16 bases separating them. Per germline, CDR1 LGHNA and CDR2 YSLEER. In DNA, the CDR3 is TGCGCCAGCAGCCAAGATCGGCGTATGGGGAGCGGCTACACCTTC. This encodes CASSQDRRMGSGYTF.

V is TRBV5-3 and J is TRBJ1-2; D gene uncertain. TRBV5-3 is an ORF for which the function is uncertain. This CDR3 region has 16 residues. Trimming left V 0 bases short and J 2 bases short, with 14 bases between. CDR3 loop: CARSLGRLWPNYGYTF. Here the CDR3 DNA reads TGTGCCAGAAGCTTGGGGAGGTTGTGGCCCAACTATGGCTACACCTTC.

The chain uses TRBV6-4 and TRBJ2-3; D is perhaps TRBD2 (6 bases). V was trimmed by 2 bases and J by 0 bases, leaving 9 bases between them. Per the germline V gene, CDR1 is MRHNA and CDR2 is SNTAGT. The CDR3 contains 15 residues. The CDR3 here is CASSDEAGSTDTQYF. The DNA of the CDR3 is TGTGCCAGCAGTGACGAGGCGGGGAGCACAGATACGCAGTATTTT.

This chain uses TRBV23-1 with TRBJ2-7, with D possibly TRBD1 on 6 matching bases. TRBV23-1 is known as an ORF, though its function is uncertain. Trimming cost V 0 bases and J 1 base, with 22 bases left between them. The CDR3 sequence is 19 residues long. Here the CDR3 DNA reads TGCGCCAGCAGTCAATCCCCGGCACCTAAGGGGGAGCGTTCCTACGAGCAGTACTTC. Translated, it gives CASSQSPAPKGERSYEQYF.

This clone was observed once. The chain joins TRBV28 to TRBJ2-3, with 9 bases lining up with TRBD1. The germline V gene has CDR1 MDHEN and CDR2 SYDVKM. Unmatched junction bases numbered 8, after V lost 6 bases and J lost 4 bases. The CDR3 consists of 15 residues. The CDR3 region has the DNA TGTGCCAGCAGCATCCCCGGGACAGGGTCAGATACGCAGTATTTT. It specifies CASSIPGTGSDTQYF.

The chain employs TRBV4-3 and TRBJ1-3, with D tentatively TRBD1 (6 bases). From germline, CDR1 is LGHNA and CDR2 YSLEER. V lost 4 bases and J lost 4, with 17 bases in between. The length of the CDR3 is 16 residues. The CDR3 here is CASSPPGRGIGNTIYF. In DNA form, the CDR3 reads TGCGCCAGCAGCCCACCAGGAAGGGGGATAGGAAACACCATATATTTT.

The chain uses TRBV9 and TRBJ2-7, with a tentative D call TRBD1 (6 bases). V was pared by 0 bases and J by 4 bases, with 14 bases between. CDR3 size: 15 residues. Looked up from germline, CDR1 is SGDLS and CDR2 is YYNGEE. DNA of the CDR3: TGTGCCAGCAGCGTAGGAGGGCAGGGGAATTACGAGCAGTACTTC. It yields the protein CASSVGGQGNYEQYF.

This clone occurred once. The chain employs TRBV5-1 and TRBJ2-5, with 8 bases aligning to TRBD2. J gave up 5 bases and V 2 bases, and 11 bases lay outside the gene matches. CDR3 length: 16 residues. From germline, CDR1 is SGHRS and CDR2 YFSETQ. The CDR3 nucleotides read TGCGCCAGCAGCTTAAATGGACTAGCCTCCGGGGAGACCCAGTACTTC. Its translation: CASSLNGLASGETQYF.

V is TRBV5-4 and J is TRBJ2-2; 7 nucleotides agree with TRBD2. The ends lost 2 bases at V and 4 bases at J; junction bases unmatched: 2. The CDR3 sequence is 14 residues long. Germline CDR1 reads SGHNT; CDR2 reads YYREEE (reference sequence). This chain's CDR3 is CASSLAGLTGELFF. The CDR3 DNA sequence: TGTGCCAGCAGCTTAGCGGGGCTCACCGGGGAGCTGTTTTTT.

This clone came up once. This CDR3 is CASSLEGTGGIEQFF. In nucleotides, the CDR3 is TGTGCCAGCAGCTTAGAGGGGACAGGGGGCATTGAGCAGTTCTTC. The genes are TRBV7-3 and TRBJ2-1; 12 bases are a match to TRBD1. The CDR3 has 15 amino acids. The V gene's germline CDR1 is SGHTA and CDR2 FQGTGA. V shed 2 bases, J shed 9 bases, and the junction held 5 bases outside the gene matches.

The sample holds a few counts of this clone. The sample carries other DNA sequences with the same CDR3. Here the CDR3 reads CASSLGRGPTEAFF. CDR3 in DNA: TGTGCCAGCAGCTTAGGGCGGGGGCCCACTGAAGCTTTCTTT. The chain couples TRBV11-1 to TRBJ1-1; TRBD1 might be the D (6 bases). The CDR3 runs to 14 residues. The germline V gene encodes CDR1 SGHAT and CDR2 FQDESV (reference sequence). The V end lost 1 base, the J end lost 4 bases, and 10 bases lay between the germline ends.

V usage is TRBV29-1 and J usage is TRBJ2-3; the D is unclear. The germline gives CDR1 SQVTM, CDR2 ANQGSEA. V dropped 2 bases and J dropped 0 bases, with 3 bases sitting between them. This CDR3 is 12 amino acids long. CDR3 in amino acids: CSVESSTDTQYF. The CDR3 DNA reads as TGCAGCGTTGAAAGCAGCACAGATACGCAGTATTTT.

The V call is TRBV7-3, the J call TRBJ2-7; TRBD1 might be the D (6 bases). CDR3 length equals 14 residues. Germline CDR1 is SGHTA and CDR2 is FQGTGA. V was cut by 3 bases and J by 0 bases, with 9 bases left in between. DNA of the CDR3: TGTGCCAGCAGCTTGGGACACAGCTCCTACGAGCAGTACTTC. Translated, it gives CASSLGHSSYEQYF.

In this sample, this clone turned up a few times. The rearrangement links TRBV13 to TRBJ2-5, with 8 bases fitting TRBD1. The V gene end was trimmed by 5 bases and the J gene end by 4 bases; junction bases not matched to a gene: 9. The CDR3 loop spans 15 amino acids. Germline V lookup: CDR1 PRHDT, CDR2 FYEKMQ (reference sequence). The CDR3 region has the DNA TGTGCCAGCAGCGCGGCCGGGACAGGTGTAGAGACCCAGTACTTC. It specifies CASSAAGTGVETQYF.

This clone showed up just once. J is TRBJ1-4 and V is TRBV28; tentatively, D is TRBD1 (5 bases). V was trimmed by 5 bases and J by 5 bases, leaving 18 bases between them. The CDR3 is 16 residues long. The germline CDR1 and CDR2 sequences are MDHEN and SYDVKM. The CDR3 DNA reads TGTGCCAGCAGTCAACTTACAGGCAACTCCAATGAAAAACTGTTTTTT. This gives the protein CASSQLTGNSNEKLFF.

The gene calls are TRBV4-2 and TRBJ2-3, with 11 bases fitting TRBD1. The CDR3 consists of 17 residues. The germline V gene encodes CDR1 LGHNA and CDR2 YNFKEQ. After removal of 2 bases from V and 5 bases from J, the junction contained 9 bases not matched to a gene. CDR3 region: CASSQHPGQGAGDTQYF. The CDR3 bases are TGTGCCAGCAGCCAACACCCTGGACAGGGGGCTGGAGATACGCAGTATTTT.

Notes on this clone: The junction does not match germline at one end; this may be a read error. The sample has other DNA sequences that encode this CDR3 too. The CDR3 DNA is TGCGCCAGCAGCAGGGACAGGAGAGGGTACGAGCAGTACTTC. Amino acids: CASSRDRRGYEQYF. This chain links TRBV6-4 with TRBJ2-7; TRBD1 agrees at 8 bases. In germline, CDR1 is MRHNA, CDR2 SNTAGT. The CDR3 loop spans 14 amino acids.